Presented here are 32 T cell receptor beta chains from one specimen sequenced in a study of cytomegalovirus exposure and HLA in healthy donors. The PCR was carried out with 60 Vbeta primers and 13 Jbeta primers. Measured with immunoSEQ multiplex PCR; TCRdb has only the in-frame clones, and not every one. This sample yields some 150,000 clones, of which about three quarters are seen a single time; around 3% belongs to the top ten. Sequencing used PBMCs. The receptors were sampled from a female donor in good health and CMV-seronegative.

This clone was seen a handful of times. V usage is TRBV7-9 and J usage is TRBJ2-2; D is perhaps TRBD2 (5 bases). From germline, CDR1 is SEHNR and CDR2 FQNEAQ (reference sequence). The CDR3 extends over 16 amino acids. Trimming took 5 bases from V and 4 from J, leaving 17 bases between them. In DNA, the CDR3 is TGTGCCAGCAGCCCCCGGGGTAGCGAGGGCACCGGGGAGCTGTTTTTT. It encodes CASSPRGSEGTGELFF.

Comment on this clone: Other DNA sequences within the sample encode an identical CDR3. This rearrangement joins TRBV5-1 to TRBJ2-2; D might be TRBD2 (5 bases). The CDR3 totals 14 residues. Germline CDR1 is SGHRS and CDR2 is YFSETQ. The V and J ends lost 3 bases and 3 bases respectively, with 9 bases between them. The chain's CDR3 is CASSSGSYTGELFF. CDR3 DNA sequence: TGCGCCAGCAGCTCGGGAAGCTACACCGGGGAGCTGTTTTTT.

The J gene is TRBJ1-1, the V gene TRBV6-5; no firm D call. The CDR3 is made up of 14 amino acids. The germline V gene has CDR1 MNHEY and CDR2 SVGAGI. V lost 8 bases, J lost 1 base, and 14 bases lay in between. CDR3 sequence reads: CASRWRASNTEAFF. CDR3 DNA: TGTGCCAGCCGATGGAGGGCCTCGAACACTGAAGCTTTCTTT.

The V and J genes are TRBV7-2 and TRBJ2-3, with TRBD2 matching 9 bases. The CDR3 totals 16 residues. Germline V gene data show CDR1 as SGHTA and CDR2 as FQGNSA. V shed 0 bases and J 4 bases; nucleotides not matched to a gene: 5. CDR3 sequence reads: CASSLAERGAADTQYF. The CDR3 coding sequence is TGTGCCAGCAGCTTAGCGGAGCGGGGGGCCGCAGATACGCAGTATTTT.

This clone has only a few counts. This chain uses TRBV19 with TRBJ2-7, with D perhaps TRBD2 (6 bases). The length of the CDR3 is 15 residues. Germline CDR1 reads LNHDA; CDR2 reads SQIVND (reference sequence). V was shortened by 6 bases and J by 2 bases, with 17 bases between the two germline ends. The CDR3 sequence is CASSPFPREAYEQYF. The CDR3 coding sequence is TGTGCCAGTAGCCCCTTCCCCAGGGAGGCCTACGAGCAGTACTTC.

The V call is TRBV18, the J call TRBJ2-2; TRBD1 might be the D (6 bases). V lost 5 bases and J lost 0, with 13 bases in between. The CDR3 has 16 residues. Germline values: CDR1 KGHSH, CDR2 LQKENI. CDR3 region: CASSISTGTNTGELFF. The DNA for the CDR3 is TGTGCCAGCTCAATTTCCACAGGGACGAACACCGGGGAGCTGTTTTTT.

The chain has TRBV7-8 and TRBJ1-3; 7 bases match TRBD1. Germline CDR1 reads SGHVS; CDR2 reads FQNEAQ. This CDR3 has 12 amino acids. J was trimmed by 8 bases and V by 5 bases; bases with no gene match: 3. CDR3 DNA: TGTGCCAGCAGCCAGGGGGTGGACACCATATATTTT. Residues: CASSQGVDTIYF. Full variable domain (remainder filled in from reference TRBV7-8 and TRBJ1-3): GAGVSQSPRYKVAKRGQDVALRCDPISGHVSLFWYQQALGQGPEFLTYFQNEAQLDKSGLPSDRFFAERPEGSVSTLKIQRTQQEDSAVYLCASSQGVDTIYFGEGSWLTVV.

The V call is TRBV5-4, the J call TRBJ2-1; possible D gene TRBD1, 5 bases. The ends were cut back, 3 bases at V and 7 bases at J, with 14 bases in the middle. The CDR3 spans 14 residues. Germline V CDR1 and CDR2: SGHNT, YYREEE (reference sequence). CDR3 nucleotides: TGTGCCAGCAGCTACCGGGTCCAGGGAAATGAGCAGTTCTTC. This codes for CASSYRVQGNEQFF.

The gene calls are TRBV4-3 and TRBJ2-7; D is unresolved. The CDR3 runs to 15 residues. CDR1 and CDR2 from the germline V gene are LGHNA and YSLEER. With 0 bases removed from V and 0 bases from J, the gap between germline ends came to 9 bases. CDR3 amino acids: CASSQEGQFSYEQYF. DNA for the CDR3: TGCGCCAGCAGCCAAGAGGGCCAGTTCTCCTACGAGCAGTACTTC.

The rearrangement uses TRBV28 and TRBJ2-4; TRBD1 aligns across 12 bases. Trimming removed 3 bases from V and 1 base from J; junction bases left unmatched: 7. The CDR3 is 18 residues long. Germline V lookup: CDR1 MDHEN, CDR2 SYDVKM. Written as DNA, the CDR3 is TGTGCCAGCAGTTTCCGGGACAGGGGGCATCTTGCCAAAAACATTCAGTACTTC. Residues: CASSFRDRGHLAKNIQYF.

This chain links TRBV4-1 with TRBJ2-3, with 8 bases lining up with TRBD2. The CDR3 is 17 amino acids. Germline loops: CDR1 MGHRA, CDR2 YSYEKL. J was trimmed by 6 bases and V by 1 base; bases with no gene match: 12. Here the CDR3 reads CASSQGFSGDPSDTQYF. Written as DNA, the CDR3 is TGCGCCAGCAGCCAAGGGTTTAGCGGGGACCCATCGGATACGCAGTATTTT.

This chain uses TRBV4-1 with TRBJ1-2; 7 bases fit TRBD1. This CDR3 region has 14 residues. The germline gives CDR1 MGHRA, CDR2 YSYEKL. V trimming: 0 bases; J trimming: 6 bases; junction bases outside the gene matches: 4. The DNA for the CDR3 is TGCGCCAGCAGCCAAGAGGGGACAGATCATGGCTACACCTTC. It specifies CASSQEGTDHGYTF.

The chain recombines TRBV9 with TRBJ2-1; perhaps TRBD2 as D (7 bases). V dropped 4 bases and J dropped 0 bases, with 14 bases sitting between them. Germline V gene data show CDR1 as SGDLS and CDR2 as YYNGEE. The CDR3 consists of 16 residues. The CDR3 loop is CASSFRGGASYNEQFF. The CDR3, as DNA: TGTGCCAGCAGCTTTCGCGGGGGCGCCTCCTACAATGAGCAGTTCTTC.

In this sample, this clone turned up a few times. This chain connects TRBV7-3 to TRBJ1-3; TRBD1 is a possible D gene (5 bases). The CDR3 spans 15 residues. V was shortened by 5 bases and J by 4 bases, with 15 bases between the two germline ends. Germline V gene lookup returns CDR1 SGHTA and CDR2 FQGTGA. CDR3 nucleotide sequence: TGTGCCAGCAGCCTGGATTCGGGGGACGGAAACACCATATATTTT. Amino acid sequence: CASSLDSGDGNTIYF. The full variable domain, rest sourced from reference TRBV7-3 and TRBJ1-3, is GAGVSQTPSNKVTEKGKYVELRCDPISGHTALYWYRQSLGQGPEFLIYFQGTGAADDSGLPNDRFFAVRPEGSVSTLKIQRTERGDSAVYLCASSLDSGDGNTIYFGEGSWLTVV.

V gene TRBV15 combines with J gene TRBJ1-4, with 9 bases matching TRBD1. V trimming: 2 bases; J trimming: 6 bases; junction bases outside the gene matches: 4. CDR1 is LNHNV and CDR2 is YYDKDF in the germline V gene (reference sequence). This CDR3 has 15 amino acids. The CDR3 sequence is CATSRQTGGDEKLFF. In DNA, the CDR3 is TGTGCCACCAGCAGACAGACAGGGGGAGATGAAAAACTGTTTTTT.

This clone has only one observation. V gene TRBV28 combines with J gene TRBJ2-2; 7 bases are a match to TRBD1. CDR3 length: 16 amino acids. V shed 4 bases and J 2 bases; nucleotides not matched to a gene: 7. CDR1 is MDHEN, CDR2 SYDVKM, per germline. The CDR3: CASSSPGQHNTGELFF. As DNA, the CDR3 is TGTGCCAGCAGTTCCCCGGGACAGCATAACACCGGGGAGCTGTTTTTT.

Written as DNA, the CDR3 is TGCGCCAGCAGCTTCTCCGGGACTAGCGGGGGAGAGACCCAGTACTTC. This translates into CASSFSGTSGGETQYF. The rearrangement links TRBV5-1 to TRBJ2-5; 14 nucleotides align to TRBD2. Germline V gene lookup returns CDR1 SGHRS and CDR2 YFSETQ. The CDR3 is 16 amino acids. V shed 2 bases and J 4 bases; nucleotides not matched to a gene: 4.

This clone was picked up a small number of times. This rearrangement joins TRBV6-5 to TRBJ2-1; no firm D call. This CDR3 spans 15 amino acids. The germline V and J ends were trimmed by 2 bases and 4 bases, with 12 bases remaining between them. Germline V gene data show CDR1 as MNHEY and CDR2 as SVGAGI. As DNA, the CDR3 is TGTGCCAGCAGTTACGCTGTCCAGTCTTACAATGAGCAGTTCTTC. This translates into CASSYAVQSYNEQFF.

The V and J genes are TRBV9 and TRBJ2-3, with TRBD2 identical over 15 bases. Per the germline V gene, CDR1 is SGDLS and CDR2 is YYNGEE. This CDR3 is 18 amino acids long. V shed 2 bases, J shed 0 bases, and the junction held 4 bases outside the gene matches. The CDR3, as DNA: TGTGCCAGCAGCGTGGGACTAGCGGGAGGCACTAGCACAGATACGCAGTATTTT. Its protein is CASSVGLAGGTSTDTQYF.

About this clone: One junction end disagrees with the germline gene, perhaps due to a read error. V gene TRBV19 combines with J gene TRBJ2-2; no clear D gene. The CDR3 is 12 residues long. The germline CDR1 and CDR2 sequences are LNHDA and SQIVND (reference sequence). The CDR3 DNA reads TGTGTCAGTATAAAGAACACCGGGGAGCTGTTTTTT. Protein sequence: CVSIKNTGELFF.

The chain uses TRBV5-4 and TRBJ2-3, with D hard to call. Germline lookup yields CDR1 SGHNT and CDR2 YYREEE (reference sequence). CDR3 length equals 13 residues. V was trimmed by 4 bases and J by 2 bases, leaving 8 bases between them. The DNA for the CDR3 is TGTGCCAGCAGCCCCTATAACACAGATACGCAGTATTTT. As protein: CASSPYNTDTQYF.

This clone was detected a few times. The chain carries TRBV5-4 and TRBJ1-1; the D is unclear. V was cut by 1 base and J by 8 bases, with 15 bases left in between. The V gene's germline CDR1 is SGHNT and CDR2 YYREEE (reference sequence). The CDR3 loop spans 14 amino acids. CDR3 protein: CASSLSLSENEAFF. CDR3 in DNA: TGTGCCAGCAGCTTGTCTCTTTCGGAGAACGAAGCTTTCTTT.

This clone was seen more than once but under ten times. The chain employs TRBV10-1 and TRBJ2-1; 9 positions agree with TRBD1. This CDR3 comprises 16 residues. Germline lookup yields CDR1 WNHNN and CDR2 SYGVQD (reference sequence). J gave up 3 bases and V 0 bases, and 3 bases lay outside the gene matches. For the CDR3, the DNA is TGCGCCAGCAGTGAGTCAGGACAGGGGCTCTACAATGAGCAGTTCTTC. It codes for CASSESGQGLYNEQFF.

The J gene is TRBJ1-1, the V gene TRBV6-5; TRBD1 matches 12 bases. This CDR3 spans 14 amino acids. Germline V gene data show CDR1 as MNHEY and CDR2 as SVGAGI. Losses at the gene ends were 7 bases for V and 10 bases for J; bases not matched to a gene: 10. As DNA, the CDR3 is TGTGCCAGCACCCGGGGGACAGGGGGCGTAGGAGCTTTCTTT. This sequence encodes CASTRGTGGVGAFF.

The chain carries TRBV27 and TRBJ2-1; 8 bases match TRBD2. This CDR3 has 13 residues. Germline-derived CDR1 and CDR2 are MNHEY and SMNVEV (reference sequence). V dropped 2 bases and J dropped 13; count of bases not matched to a gene: 7. The CDR3: CASSLVQAGDQFF. Written as DNA, the CDR3 is TGTGCCAGCAGTTTAGTACAAGCGGGAGATCAGTTCTTC.

This chain links TRBV5-1 with TRBJ1-6; D is perhaps TRBD1 (6 bases). Germline lookup yields CDR1 SGHRS and CDR2 YFSETQ. Trimming stripped 5 bases from V and 12 bases from J, with 18 bases between. The CDR3 contains 14 residues. The CDR3 DNA follows: TGCGCCAGCAGGGTAGGGACACGGGATGGACCCCTCCACTTT. It encodes CASRVGTRDGPLHF.

The chain employs TRBV23-1 and TRBJ2-7; TRBD2 agrees at 7 bases. TRBV23-1 is recorded as an ORF, its role being uncertain. This CDR3 contains 11 residues. The ends lost 8 bases at V and 4 bases at J; junction bases unmatched: 2. The chain's CDR3 is CASGGGYEQYF. In DNA form, the CDR3 reads TGCGCCAGCGGGGGGGGGTACGAGCAGTACTTC.

The rearrangement joins TRBV7-6 to TRBJ1-1; 10 nucleotides line up with TRBD1. This CDR3 has 16 amino acids. The germline V gene encodes CDR1 SGHVS and CDR2 FNYEAQ. The V gene end was trimmed by 5 bases and the J gene end by 4 bases; junction bases not matched to a gene: 10. The CDR3 DNA follows: TGTGCCAGCAGCCCGGACAGGGGGAGTATGGGCACTGAAGCTTTCTTT. It codes for CASSPDRGSMGTEAFF. The whole variable domain, remainder taken from reference TRBV7-6 and TRBJ1-1, is GAGVSQSPRYKVTKRGQDVALRCDPISGHVSLYWYRQALGQGPEFLTYFNYEAQQDKSGLPNDRFSAERPEGSISTLTIQRTEQRDSAMYRCASSPDRGSMGTEAFFGQGTRLTVV.

Worth noting for this clone: At one end, the junction sequence differs from germline, possibly due to a read error. The V and J genes are TRBV7-7 and TRBJ2-2, with D possibly being TRBD1 (5 bases). The CDR3 has 16 residues. The germline gives CDR1 SSHAT, CDR2 FNYEAQ (reference sequence). Written as DNA, the CDR3 is TGTGCTAGCAGCCGATCATGGGGCGAAGAGTCCGGGGAGCTGTTTTTT. Its protein is CASSRSWGEESGELFF.

The chain couples TRBV5-1 to TRBJ2-7; TRBD2 might be the D (6 bases). Trimming left V 0 bases short and J 7 bases short, with 17 bases between. The CDR3 length is 15 residues. The germline V gene has CDR1 SGHRS and CDR2 YFSETQ. The CDR3 spells CASSLEVAAKGEQYF. As DNA, the CDR3 is TGCGCCAGCAGCTTGGAGGTAGCGGCTAAAGGAGAGCAGTACTTC. Together with reference TRBV5-1 and TRBJ2-7, the CDR3 gives the full variable domain: KAGVTQTPRYLIKTRGQQVTLSCSPISGHRSVSWYQQTPGQGLQFLFEYFSETQRNKGNFPGRFSGRQFSNSRSEMNVSTLELGDSALYLCASSLEVAAKGEQYFGPGTRLTVT.

V usage is TRBV6-4 and J usage is TRBJ2-3; weak D call: TRBD1 (5 bases). This CDR3 has 16 amino acids. Per the germline V gene, CDR1 is MRHNA and CDR2 is SNTAGT. Trimming pared 1 base from V and 0 bases from J, leaving 11 bases between. The CDR3 nucleotides read TGTGCCAGCAGTGACTTAGGGGATGGAAGCACAGATACGCAGTATTTT. Its translation: CASSDLGDGSTDTQYF.

The V gene is TRBV6-5, the J gene TRBJ1-6, with D possibly TRBD1 on 5 matching bases. The V and J ends lost 6 bases and 15 bases respectively, with 15 bases between them. Germline values: CDR1 MNHEY, CDR2 SVGAGI. The CDR3 extends over 12 amino acids. CDR3 protein: CASRGLVGLLHF. In DNA, the CDR3 is TGTGCCAGCAGGGGGCTCGTGGGTCTCCTCCACTTT.